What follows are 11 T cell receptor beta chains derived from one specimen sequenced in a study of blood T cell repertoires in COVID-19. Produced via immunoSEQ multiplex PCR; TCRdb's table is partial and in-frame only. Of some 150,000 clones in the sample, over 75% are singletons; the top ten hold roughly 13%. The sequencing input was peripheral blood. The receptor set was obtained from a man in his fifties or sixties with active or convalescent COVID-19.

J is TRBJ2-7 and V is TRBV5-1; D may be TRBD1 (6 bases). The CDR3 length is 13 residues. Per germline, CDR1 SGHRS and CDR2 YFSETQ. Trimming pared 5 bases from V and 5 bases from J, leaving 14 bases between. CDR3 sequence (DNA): TGCGCCAGCAGTGGCCAGGGGAGAAACGAGCAGTACTTC. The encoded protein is CASSGQGRNEQYF.

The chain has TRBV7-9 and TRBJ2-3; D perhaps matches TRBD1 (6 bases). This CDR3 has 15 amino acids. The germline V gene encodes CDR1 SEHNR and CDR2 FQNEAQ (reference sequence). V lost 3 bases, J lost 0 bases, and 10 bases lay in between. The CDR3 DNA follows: TGTGCCAGCAGCTTGGGGGCGACTAGCACAGATACGCAGTATTTT. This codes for CASSLGATSTDTQYF.

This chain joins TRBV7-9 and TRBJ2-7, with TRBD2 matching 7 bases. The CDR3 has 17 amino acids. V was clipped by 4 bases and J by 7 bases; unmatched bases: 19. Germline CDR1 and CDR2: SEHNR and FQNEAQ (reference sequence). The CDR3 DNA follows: TGTGCCAGCAGCTCAACTACCTCTAGCGGTTCCCCCCTAGAGCAGTACTTC. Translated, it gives CASSSTTSSGSPLEQYF.

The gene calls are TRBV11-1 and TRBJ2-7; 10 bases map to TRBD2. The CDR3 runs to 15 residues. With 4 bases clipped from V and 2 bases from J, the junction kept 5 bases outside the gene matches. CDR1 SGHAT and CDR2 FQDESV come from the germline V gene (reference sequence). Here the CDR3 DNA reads TGTGCCAGCAGCTCCGGACTAGCGGCGACCTACGAGCAGTACTTC. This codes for CASSSGLAATYEQYF.

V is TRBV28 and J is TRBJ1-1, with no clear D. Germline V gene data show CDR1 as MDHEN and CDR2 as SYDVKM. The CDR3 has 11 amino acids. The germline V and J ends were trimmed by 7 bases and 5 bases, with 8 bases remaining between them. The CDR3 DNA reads TGTGCCAGCACCTGGAGGACTGAAGCTTTCTTT. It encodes CASTWRTEAFF.

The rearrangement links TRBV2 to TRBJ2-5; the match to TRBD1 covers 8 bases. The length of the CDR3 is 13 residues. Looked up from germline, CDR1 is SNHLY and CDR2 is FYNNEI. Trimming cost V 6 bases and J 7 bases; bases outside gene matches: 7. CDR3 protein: CASRGQASGTQYF. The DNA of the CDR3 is TGTGCCAGCAGGGGACAGGCGTCCGGGACCCAGTACTTC. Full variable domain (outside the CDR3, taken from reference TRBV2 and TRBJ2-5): EPEVTQTPSHQVTQMGQEVILRCVPISNHLYFYWYRQILGQKVEFLVSFYNNEISEKSEIFDDQFSVERPDGSNFTLKIRSTKLEDSAMYFCASRGQASGTQYFGPGTRLLVL.

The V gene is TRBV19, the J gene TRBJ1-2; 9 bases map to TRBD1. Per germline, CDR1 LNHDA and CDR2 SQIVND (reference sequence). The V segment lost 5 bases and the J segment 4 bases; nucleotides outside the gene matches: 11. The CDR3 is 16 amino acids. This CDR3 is CASSSTGGVSPYGYTF. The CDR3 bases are TGTGCCAGTAGTTCGACAGGGGGAGTTTCCCCCTATGGCTACACCTTC.

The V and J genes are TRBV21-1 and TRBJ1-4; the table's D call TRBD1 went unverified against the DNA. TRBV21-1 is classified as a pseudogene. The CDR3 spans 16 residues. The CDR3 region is CASSKVRGRGNEKLFF. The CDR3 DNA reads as TGTGCCAGCAGCAAAGTGCGAGGCAGGGGAAATGAAAAACTGTTTTTT.

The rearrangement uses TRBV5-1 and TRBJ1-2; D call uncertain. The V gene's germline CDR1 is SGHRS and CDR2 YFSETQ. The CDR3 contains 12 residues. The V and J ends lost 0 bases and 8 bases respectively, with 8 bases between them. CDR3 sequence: CASSLGGGGYTF. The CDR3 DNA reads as TGCGCCAGCAGCTTGGGGGGAGGAGGCTACACCTTC.

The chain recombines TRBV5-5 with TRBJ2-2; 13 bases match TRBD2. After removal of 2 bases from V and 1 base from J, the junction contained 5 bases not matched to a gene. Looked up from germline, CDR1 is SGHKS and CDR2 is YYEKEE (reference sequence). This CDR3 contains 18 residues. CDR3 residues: CASSLLAGGPENTGELFF. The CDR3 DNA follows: TGTGCCAGCAGCTTACTAGCGGGAGGGCCTGAGAACACCGGGGAGCTGTTTTTT.

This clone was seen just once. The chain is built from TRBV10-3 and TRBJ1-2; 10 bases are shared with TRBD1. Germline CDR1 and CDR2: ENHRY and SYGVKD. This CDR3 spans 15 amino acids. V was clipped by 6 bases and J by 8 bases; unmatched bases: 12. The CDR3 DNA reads TGTGCCATCAGGGAAGCCGGGACAGGGGATGGCGGCTACACCTTC. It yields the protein CAIREAGTGDGGYTF.